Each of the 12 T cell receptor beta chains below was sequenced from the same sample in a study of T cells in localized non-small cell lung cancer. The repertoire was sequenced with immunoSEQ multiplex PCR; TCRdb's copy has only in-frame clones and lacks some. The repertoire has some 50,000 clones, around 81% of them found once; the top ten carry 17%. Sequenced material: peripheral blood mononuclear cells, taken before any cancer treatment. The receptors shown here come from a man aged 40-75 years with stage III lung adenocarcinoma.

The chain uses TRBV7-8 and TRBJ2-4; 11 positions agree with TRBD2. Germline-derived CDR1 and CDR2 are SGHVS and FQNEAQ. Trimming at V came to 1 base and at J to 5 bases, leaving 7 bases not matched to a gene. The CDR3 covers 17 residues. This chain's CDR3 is CASSLVIAGGPQNIQYF. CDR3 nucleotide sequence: TGTGCCAGCAGCTTAGTGATAGCGGGGGGGCCCCAAAACATTCAGTACTTC.

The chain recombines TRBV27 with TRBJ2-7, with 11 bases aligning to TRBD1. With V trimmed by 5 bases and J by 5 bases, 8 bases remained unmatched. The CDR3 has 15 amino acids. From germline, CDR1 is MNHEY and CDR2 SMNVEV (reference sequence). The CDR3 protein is CASSPTRTGGHEQYF. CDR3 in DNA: TGTGCCAGCAGTCCTACTCGGACAGGGGGCCACGAGCAGTACTTC.

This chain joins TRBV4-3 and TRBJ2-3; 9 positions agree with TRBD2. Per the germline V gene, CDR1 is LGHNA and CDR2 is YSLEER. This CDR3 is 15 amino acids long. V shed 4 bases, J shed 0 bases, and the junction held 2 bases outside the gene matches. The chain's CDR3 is CASSRAGGSTDTQYF. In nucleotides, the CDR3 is TGCGCCAGCAGCCGTGCGGGGGGGAGCACAGATACGCAGTATTTT.

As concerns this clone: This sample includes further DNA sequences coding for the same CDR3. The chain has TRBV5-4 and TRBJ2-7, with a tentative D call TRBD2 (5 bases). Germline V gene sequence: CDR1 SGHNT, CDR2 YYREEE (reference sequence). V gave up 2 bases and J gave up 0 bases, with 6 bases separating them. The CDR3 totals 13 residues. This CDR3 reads CASSLTSSYEQYF. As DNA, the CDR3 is TGTGCCAGCAGCTTAACTAGCTCCTACGAGCAGTACTTC.

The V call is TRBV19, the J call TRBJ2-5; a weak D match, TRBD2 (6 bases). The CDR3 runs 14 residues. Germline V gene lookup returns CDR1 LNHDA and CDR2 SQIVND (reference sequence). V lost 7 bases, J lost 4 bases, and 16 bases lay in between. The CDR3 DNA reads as TGTGCCAGTAATGATCGAAGGGGAGGAGAGACCCAGTACTTC. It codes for CASNDRRGGETQYF. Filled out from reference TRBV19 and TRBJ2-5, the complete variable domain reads DGGITQSPKYLFRKEGQNVTLSCEQNLNHDAMYWYRQDPGQGLRLIYYSQIVNDFQKGDIAEGYSVSREKKESFPLTVTSAQKNPTAFYLCASNDRRGGETQYFGPGTRLLVL.

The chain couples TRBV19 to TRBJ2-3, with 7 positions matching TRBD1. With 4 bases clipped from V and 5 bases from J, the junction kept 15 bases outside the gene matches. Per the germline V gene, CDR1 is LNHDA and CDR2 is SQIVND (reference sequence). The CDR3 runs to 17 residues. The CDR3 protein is CASSSLRQGRIVDTQYF. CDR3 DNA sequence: TGTGCCAGTAGTAGTCTACGACAGGGAAGAATCGTAGATACGCAGTATTTT.

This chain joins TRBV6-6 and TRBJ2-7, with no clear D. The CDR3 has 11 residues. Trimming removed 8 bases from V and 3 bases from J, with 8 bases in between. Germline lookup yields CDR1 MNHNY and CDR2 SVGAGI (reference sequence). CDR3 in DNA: TGTGCCAGCGGTAAGGGCTACGAGCAGTACTTC. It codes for CASGKGYEQYF.

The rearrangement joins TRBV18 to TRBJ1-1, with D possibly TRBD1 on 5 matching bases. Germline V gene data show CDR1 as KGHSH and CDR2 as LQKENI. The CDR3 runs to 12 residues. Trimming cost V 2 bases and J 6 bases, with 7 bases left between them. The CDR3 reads CASSPTGPEAFF. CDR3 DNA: TGTGCCAGCTCACCAACGGGGCCTGAAGCTTTCTTT. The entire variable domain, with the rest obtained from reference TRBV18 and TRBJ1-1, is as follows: NAGVMQNPRHLVRRRGQEARLRCSPMKGHSHVYWYRQLPEEGLKFMVYLQKENIIDESGMPKERFSAEFPKEGPSILRIQQVVRGDSAAYFCASSPTGPEAFFGQGTRLTVV.

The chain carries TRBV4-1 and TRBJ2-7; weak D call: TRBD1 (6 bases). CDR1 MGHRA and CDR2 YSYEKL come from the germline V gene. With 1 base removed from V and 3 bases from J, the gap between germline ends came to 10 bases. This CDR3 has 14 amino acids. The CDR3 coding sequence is TGCGCCAGCAGCCAAGCCCACAGGGACTACGAGCAGTACTTC. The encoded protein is CASSQAHRDYEQYF.

The CDR3 nucleotides are TGCGCCAGCAGCTTGGAGGGGGGAGGCACAGATACGCAGTATTTT. Encoded protein: CASSLEGGGTDTQYF. The genes are TRBV5-1 and TRBJ2-3, with D perhaps assigned TRBD1 or TRBD2 (6 bases each). The ends were cut back, 0 bases at V and 1 base at J, with 9 bases in the middle. The CDR3 covers 15 residues. CDR1 is SGHRS and CDR2 is YFSETQ in the germline V gene.

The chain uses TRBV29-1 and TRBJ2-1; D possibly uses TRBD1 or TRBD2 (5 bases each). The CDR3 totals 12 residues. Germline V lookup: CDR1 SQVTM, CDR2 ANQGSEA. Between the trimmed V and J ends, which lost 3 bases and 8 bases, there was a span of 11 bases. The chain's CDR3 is CSVEYQGDEQFF. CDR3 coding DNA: TGCAGCGTTGAGTATCAGGGAGATGAGCAGTTCTTC.

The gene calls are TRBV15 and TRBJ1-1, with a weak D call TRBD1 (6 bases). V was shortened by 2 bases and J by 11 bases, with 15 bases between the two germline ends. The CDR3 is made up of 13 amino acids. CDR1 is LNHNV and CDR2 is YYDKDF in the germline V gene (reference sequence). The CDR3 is CATSRSGVELAFF. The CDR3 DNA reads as TGTGCCACCAGCAGATCAGGGGTTGAGTTGGCTTTCTTT.